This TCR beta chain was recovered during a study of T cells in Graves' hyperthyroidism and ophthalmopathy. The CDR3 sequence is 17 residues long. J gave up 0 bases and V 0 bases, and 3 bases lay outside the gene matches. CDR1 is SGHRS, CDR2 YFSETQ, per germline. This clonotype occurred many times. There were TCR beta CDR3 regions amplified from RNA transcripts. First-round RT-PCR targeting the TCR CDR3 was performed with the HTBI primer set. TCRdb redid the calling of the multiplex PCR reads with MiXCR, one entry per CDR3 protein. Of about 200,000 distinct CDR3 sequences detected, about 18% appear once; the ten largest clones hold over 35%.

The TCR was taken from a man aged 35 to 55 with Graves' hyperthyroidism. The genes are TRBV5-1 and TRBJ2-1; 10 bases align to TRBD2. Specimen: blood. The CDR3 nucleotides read TGCGCCAGCAGCTTGGTACTAGCGGGGTCCTCCTACAATGAGCAGTTCTTC. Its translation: CASSLVLAGSSYNEQFF.